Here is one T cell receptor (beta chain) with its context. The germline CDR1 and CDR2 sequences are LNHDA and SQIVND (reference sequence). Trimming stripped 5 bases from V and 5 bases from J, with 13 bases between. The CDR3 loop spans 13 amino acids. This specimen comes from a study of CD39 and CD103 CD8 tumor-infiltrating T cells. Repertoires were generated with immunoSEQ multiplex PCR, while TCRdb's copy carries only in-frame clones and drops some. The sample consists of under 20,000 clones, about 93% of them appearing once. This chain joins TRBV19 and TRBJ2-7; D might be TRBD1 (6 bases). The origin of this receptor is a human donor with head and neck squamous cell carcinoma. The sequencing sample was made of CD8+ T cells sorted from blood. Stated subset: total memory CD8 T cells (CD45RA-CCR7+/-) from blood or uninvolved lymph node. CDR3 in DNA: TGTGCCAGTAGTTTCCCGACAGGTCACGAGCAGTACTTC. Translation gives CASSFPTGHEQYF. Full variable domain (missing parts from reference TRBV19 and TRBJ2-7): DGGITQSPKYLFRKEGQNVTLSCEQNLNHDAMYWYRQDPGQGLRLIYYSQIVNDFQKGDIAEGYSVSREKKESFPLTVTSAQKNPTAFYLCASSFPTGHEQYFGPGTRLTVT.